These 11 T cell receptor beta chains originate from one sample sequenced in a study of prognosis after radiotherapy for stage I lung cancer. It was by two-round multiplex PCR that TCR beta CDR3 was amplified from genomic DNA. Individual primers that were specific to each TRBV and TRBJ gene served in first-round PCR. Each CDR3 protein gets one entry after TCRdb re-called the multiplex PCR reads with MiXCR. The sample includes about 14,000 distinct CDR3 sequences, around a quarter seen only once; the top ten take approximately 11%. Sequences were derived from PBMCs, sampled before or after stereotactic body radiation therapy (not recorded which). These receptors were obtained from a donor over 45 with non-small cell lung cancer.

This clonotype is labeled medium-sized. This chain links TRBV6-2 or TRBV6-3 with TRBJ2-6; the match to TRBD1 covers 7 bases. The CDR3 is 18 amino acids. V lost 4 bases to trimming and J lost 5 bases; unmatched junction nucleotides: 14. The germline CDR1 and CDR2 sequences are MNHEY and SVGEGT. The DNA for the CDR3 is TGTGCCAGCAGTTCTGGATGGACAGGTTTGCGTCGGGCCAACGTCCTGACTTTC. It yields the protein CASSSGWTGLRRANVLTF.

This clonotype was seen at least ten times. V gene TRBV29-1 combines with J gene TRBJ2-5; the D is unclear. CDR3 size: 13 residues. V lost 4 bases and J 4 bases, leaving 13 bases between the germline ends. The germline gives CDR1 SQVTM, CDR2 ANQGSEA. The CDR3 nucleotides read TGCAGCGTTGCCGCTCTGGGCGGAGAGACCCAGTACTTC. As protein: CSVAALGGETQYF.

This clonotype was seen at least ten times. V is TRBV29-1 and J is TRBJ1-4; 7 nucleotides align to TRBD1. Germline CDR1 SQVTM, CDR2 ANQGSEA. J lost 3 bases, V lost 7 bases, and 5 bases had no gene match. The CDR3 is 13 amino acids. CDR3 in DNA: TGCAGCGCCTCCGGGACAGCTAATGAAAAACTGTTTTTT. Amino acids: CSASGTANEKLFF.

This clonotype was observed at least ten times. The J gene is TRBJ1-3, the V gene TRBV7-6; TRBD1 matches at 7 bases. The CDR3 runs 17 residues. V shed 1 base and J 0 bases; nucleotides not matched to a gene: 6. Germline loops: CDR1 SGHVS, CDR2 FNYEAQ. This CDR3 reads CASSLEPGQSSGNTIYF. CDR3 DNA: TGTGCCAGCAGCTTAGAACCGGGACAGAGCTCTGGAAACACCATATATTTT.

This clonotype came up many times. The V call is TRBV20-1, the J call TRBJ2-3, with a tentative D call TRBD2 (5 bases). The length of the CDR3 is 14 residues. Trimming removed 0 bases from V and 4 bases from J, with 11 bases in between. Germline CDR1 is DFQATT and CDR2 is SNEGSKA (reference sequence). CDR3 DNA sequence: TGCAGTGCTAGAGATCCTGAGGGTTCAGATACGCAGTATTTT. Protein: CSARDPEGSDTQYF.

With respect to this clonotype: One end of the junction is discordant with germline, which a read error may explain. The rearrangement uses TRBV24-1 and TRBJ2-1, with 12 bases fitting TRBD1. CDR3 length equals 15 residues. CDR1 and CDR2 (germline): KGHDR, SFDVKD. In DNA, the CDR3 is TGTGCCACCAGTCATCCCGGGACAGGGGGCAATGAGCATTTCTTC. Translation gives CATSHPGTGGNEHFF.

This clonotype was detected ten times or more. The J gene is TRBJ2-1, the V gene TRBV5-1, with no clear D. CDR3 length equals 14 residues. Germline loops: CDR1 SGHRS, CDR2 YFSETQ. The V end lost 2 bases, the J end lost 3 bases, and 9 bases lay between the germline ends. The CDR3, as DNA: TGCGCCAGCAGCTTTCCTTCTAGCTACAATGAGCAGTTCTTC. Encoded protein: CASSFPSSYNEQFF.

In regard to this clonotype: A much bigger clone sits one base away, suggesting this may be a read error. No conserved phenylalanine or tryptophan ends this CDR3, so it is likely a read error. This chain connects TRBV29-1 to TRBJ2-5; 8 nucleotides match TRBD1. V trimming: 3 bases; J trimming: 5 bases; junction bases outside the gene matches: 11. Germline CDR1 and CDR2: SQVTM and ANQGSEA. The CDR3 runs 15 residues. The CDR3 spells CSVDGRGPSMETQYL. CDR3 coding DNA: TGCAGCGTTGACGGCAGGGGGCCCTCCATGGAGACCCAGTACTTG.

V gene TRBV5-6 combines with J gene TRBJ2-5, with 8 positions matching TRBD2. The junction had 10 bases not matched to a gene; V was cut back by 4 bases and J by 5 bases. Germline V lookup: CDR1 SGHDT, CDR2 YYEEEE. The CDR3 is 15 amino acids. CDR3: CASSPLAGRGETQYF. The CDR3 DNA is TGTGCCAGCAGCCCGTTAGCGGGGAGGGGGGAGACCCAGTACTTC. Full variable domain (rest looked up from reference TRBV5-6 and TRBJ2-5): DAGVTQSPTHLIKTRGQQVTLRCSPKSGHDTVSWYQQALGQGPQFIFQYYEEEERQRGNFPDRFSGHQFPNYSSELNVNALLLGDSALYLCASSPLAGRGETQYFGPGTRLLVL.

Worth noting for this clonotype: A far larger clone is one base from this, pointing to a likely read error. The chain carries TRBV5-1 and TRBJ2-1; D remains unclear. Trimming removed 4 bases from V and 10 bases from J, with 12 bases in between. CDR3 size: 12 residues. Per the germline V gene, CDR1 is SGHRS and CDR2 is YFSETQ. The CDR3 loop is CASSGYSYEQFF. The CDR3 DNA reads TGCGCCAGCAGCGGATATTCCTACGAGCAGTTCTTC.

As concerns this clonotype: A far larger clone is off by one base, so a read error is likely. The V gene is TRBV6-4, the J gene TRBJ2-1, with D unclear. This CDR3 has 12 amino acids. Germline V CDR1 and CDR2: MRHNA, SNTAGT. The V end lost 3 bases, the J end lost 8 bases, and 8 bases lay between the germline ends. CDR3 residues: CASSDRRYEQFF. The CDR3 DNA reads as TGTGCCAGCAGTGATAGGCGGTATGAGCAGTTCTTC.